The 23 T cell receptor beta chains in this list originate from one sample, sequenced in a study of blood T cells in healthy people across ages. The authors ran a second PCR of roughly 6 to 12 cycles using a sample-barcoded 5' primer and a J-beta primer mix. MiXCR, run by TCRdb on the 5' RACE reads, gives a single entry per CDR3 protein. The sample carries 1.4 million or so distinct CDR3 sequences, roughly 43% recorded once. The specimen was blood. The receptors shown here come from a woman younger than 30 in good health.

The chain joins TRBV5-4 to TRBJ2-7; the D is unclear. Germline V gene sequence: CDR1 SGHNT, CDR2 YYREEE (reference sequence). The V end was cut by 1 base, the J end by 6 bases, with 11 bases between. The length of the CDR3 is 13 residues. The CDR3 coding sequence is TGTGCCAGCAGCTTGCTGGATTCTATCGAGCAGTACTTC. Translating gives CASSLLDSIEQYF.

This clonotype appeared a few times. V usage is TRBV28 and J usage is TRBJ2-1; TRBD2 matches 9 bases. Germline CDR1 is MDHEN and CDR2 is SYDVKM. J lost 0 bases, V lost 5 bases, and 17 bases had no gene match. The CDR3 totals 20 residues. The CDR3 loop is CASSLPVSWGGRASYNEQFF. The DNA for the CDR3 is TGTGCCAGCAGTCTGCCCGTATCTTGGGGCGGGAGGGCCTCCTACAATGAGCAGTTCTTC.

The CDR3 reads CASSRGGAEFF. The CDR3 coding sequence is TGTGCCAGCAGCCGGGGGGGAGCGGAGTTCTTC. V gene TRBV3-1 combines with J gene TRBJ2-1; 7 bases are a match to TRBD2. V lost 4 bases and J lost 14; bases outside the gene matches: 5. The length of the CDR3 is 11 residues. Germline CDR1 reads LGHDT; CDR2 reads YNNKEL (reference sequence).

Only a few counts were recorded for this clonotype. The chain carries TRBV20-1 and TRBJ1-1, with D maybe TRBD1 (5 bases). The V gene lost 3 bases and the J gene lost 0 bases, with 11 bases spanning the gap. The CDR3 has 14 residues. CDR1 and CDR2 from the germline V gene are DFQATT and SNEGSKA (reference sequence). This CDR3 is CSASAGRVNTEAFF. The CDR3 bases are TGCAGTGCTAGCGCAGGGAGGGTGAACACTGAAGCTTTCTTT.

Remarks on this clonotype: Germline and junction disagree at one end, which may indicate a read error. The V call is TRBV6-2 or TRBV6-3, the J call TRBJ2-1, with D perhaps assigned TRBD1 or TRBD2 (5 bases each). The germline gives CDR1 MNHEY, CDR2 SVGEGT. This CDR3 region has 12 residues. Written as DNA, the CDR3 is TGTGTCAGCAGCCTCGGGGCTGGGGAGCAGTTCTTC. The encoded protein is CVSSLGAGEQFF.

In nucleotides, the CDR3 is TGTGCCAGTAGTATCGGCGATTGGACAGACTATGGCTACACCTTC. Protein sequence: CASSIGDWTDYGYTF. The rearrangement links TRBV19 to TRBJ1-2, with TRBD1 as a possible D gene (6 bases). The germline V gene encodes CDR1 LNHDA and CDR2 SQIVND (reference sequence). The CDR3 is made up of 15 amino acids. V was shortened by 3 bases and J by 3 bases, with 14 bases between the two germline ends.

There are a few counts of this clonotype. This chain links TRBV29-1 with TRBJ1-2, with unresolved D. This CDR3 is built from 11 residues. The V and J ends lost 6 bases and 6 bases respectively, with 11 bases between them. The V gene's germline CDR1 is SQVTM and CDR2 ANQGSEA. CDR3 sequence reads: CSVSDGDGYTF. As DNA, the CDR3 is TGCAGCGTGAGCGACGGGGATGGCTACACCTTC.

Only a few counts were recorded for this clonotype. The chain joins TRBV5-1 to TRBJ2-1; 13 bases align to TRBD2. The CDR3 is 21 residues long. V lost 2 bases, J lost 0 bases, and 14 bases stayed unmatched. The germline CDR1 and CDR2 sequences are SGHRS and YFSETQ. This CDR3 is CASSFETRLAGGPSSYNEQFF. CDR3 coding DNA: TGCGCCAGCAGCTTTGAAACCCGACTAGCGGGAGGACCTAGCTCCTACAATGAGCAGTTCTTC. Combining the CDR3 with reference TRBV5-1 and TRBJ2-1 gives the whole variable domain KAGVTQTPRYLIKTRGQQVTLSCSPISGHRSVSWYQQTPGQGLQFLFEYFSETQRNKGNFPGRFSGRQFSNSRSEMNVSTLELGDSALYLCASSFETRLAGGPSSYNEQFFGPGTRLTVL.

J is TRBJ2-7 and V is TRBV11-2; a possible D gene is TRBD2 (5 bases). The ends were cut back, 3 bases at V and 0 bases at J, with 12 bases in the middle. From germline, CDR1 is SGHAT and CDR2 FQNNGV. The CDR3 totals 15 residues. CDR3 DNA sequence: TGTGCCAGCAGCTTGGAGGACTCGAGCTCCTACGAGCAGTACTTC. It specifies CASSLEDSSSYEQYF.

This chain uses TRBV5-1 with TRBJ1-1, with D possibly TRBD1 on 6 matching bases. In germline, CDR1 is SGHRS, CDR2 YFSETQ. The CDR3 is made up of 14 amino acids. V lost 3 bases and J 5 bases, leaving 14 bases between the germline ends. This CDR3 is CASSSTGRETEAFF. CDR3 sequence (DNA): TGCGCCAGCAGCTCGACAGGCCGCGAGACTGAAGCTTTCTTT.

This sequence joins TRBV6-5 and TRBJ1-6; D is uncertain. Germline CDR1 MNHEY, CDR2 SVGAGI. Between the trimmed V and J ends, which lost 5 bases and 9 bases, there was a span of 20 bases. The CDR3 sequence is 16 residues long. CDR3 DNA sequence: TGTGCCAGCAGTACCACCAGACTGTTGGAGGGTTCACCCCTCCACTTT. Translating it yields CASSTTRLLEGSPLHF.

The gene calls are TRBV6-6 and TRBJ2-5, with TRBD2 as a possible D gene (7 bases). V lost 1 base and J 2 bases, leaving 17 bases between the germline ends. The CDR3 has 17 residues. In germline, CDR1 is MNHNY, CDR2 SVGAGI (reference sequence). The chain's CDR3 is CASSYLRPGEGQETQYF. DNA for the CDR3: TGTGCCAGCAGTTACTTGCGTCCAGGGGAGGGACAAGAGACCCAGTACTTC.

The chain couples TRBV7-2 to TRBJ2-1, with a possible D match to TRBD2 (6 bases). Germline V gives CDR1 SGHTA, CDR2 FQGNSA. This CDR3 comprises 13 residues. V shed 8 bases and J shed 10 bases, with 18 bases lying between them. CDR3 region: CASGPHGGTEQFF. The CDR3 region has the DNA TGTGCCAGCGGCCCCCATGGGGGGACGGAGCAGTTCTTC.

The chain recombines TRBV25-1 with TRBJ1-1; TRBD1 might be the D (5 bases). Deletions cut 4 bases from V and 1 base from J, with 13 bases between. This CDR3 spans 15 amino acids. The germline CDR1 and CDR2 sequences are MGHDK and SYGVNS. CDR3 protein: CASSGSRRGNTEAFF. CDR3 DNA: TGTGCCAGCAGTGGATCTCGGAGGGGGAACACTGAAGCTTTCTTT.

The sample holds a few counts of this clonotype. This chain connects TRBV29-1 to TRBJ1-1; D is uncertain. CDR3 length: 10 amino acids. From germline, CDR1 is SQVTM and CDR2 ANQGSEA. V shed 2 bases and J shed 7 bases, with 5 bases lying between them. The CDR3 here is CSVEFVEAFF. In DNA, the CDR3 is TGCAGCGTTGAATTCGTTGAAGCTTTCTTT.

The genes are TRBV4-3 and TRBJ2-1; 10 bases line up with TRBD1. The CDR3 runs 15 residues. The ends lost 3 bases at V and 8 bases at J; junction bases unmatched: 7. Germline-derived CDR1 and CDR2 are LGHNA and YSLEER. As DNA, the CDR3 is TGCGCCAGCAGCCATCCCGGGACAGGGGTGGATGAGCAGTTCTTC. The encoded protein is CASSHPGTGVDEQFF.

This rearrangement joins TRBV5-6 to TRBJ2-1; D may be TRBD1 or TRBD2 (8 bases each). Per germline, CDR1 SGHDT and CDR2 YYEEEE. Trimming removed 0 bases at V and 13 bases at J, with 20 bases between. The CDR3 has 15 residues. CDR3 sequence reads: CASSLARDRREAQFF. The CDR3 region has the DNA TGTGCCAGCAGCTTGGCCCGGGACAGGCGGGAGGCCCAGTTCTTC.

The chain uses TRBV12-3 or TRBV12-4 and TRBJ1-5; 7 positions agree with TRBD1. This CDR3 is 17 amino acids long. V lost 3 bases to trimming and J lost 3 bases; unmatched junction nucleotides: 11. The CDR3 DNA sequence: TGTGCCAGCAGTTTTCGAGCAGGGGGTATCACCAATCAGCCCCAGCATTTT. Translated: CASSFRAGGITNQPQHF.

With respect to this clonotype: Since a much larger clone is just one base distant, this may be a read error. The CDR3 sequence: CANRILAGGTDTQYF. CDR3 bases: TGTGCCAATCGTATACTAGCGGGAGGAACAGATACGCAGTATTTT. J is TRBJ2-3 and V is TRBV12-3 or TRBV12-4; 12 bases map to TRBD2. The CDR3 is made up of 15 amino acids. V gave up 10 bases and J gave up 3 bases; unmatched junction bases: 8.

The rearrangement joins TRBV6-1 to TRBJ1-1; D may be TRBD1 (5 bases). With 3 bases removed from V and 4 bases from J, the gap between germline ends came to 9 bases. The CDR3 length is 13 residues. Germline loops: CDR1 MNHNS, CDR2 SASEGT. The CDR3, as DNA: TGTGCCAGCAGTGAGACAGCCTTCACTGAAGCTTTCTTT. Translated: CASSETAFTEAFF.

The chain couples TRBV20-1 to TRBJ1-4, with a possible D match to TRBD1 (5 bases). Germline V gene lookup returns CDR1 DFQATT and CDR2 SNEGSKA (reference sequence). Trimming shortened V by 0 bases and J by 5 bases, and 13 bases separated the two germline ends. The CDR3 runs to 15 residues. The CDR3 here is CSARDEGRLNEKLFF. The CDR3 nucleotides are TGCAGTGCTAGAGATGAGGGACGGCTGAATGAAAAACTGTTTTTT.

V usage is TRBV20-1 and J usage is TRBJ2-5, with 10 positions matching TRBD2. The J call may be mistaken, given a closer DNA end match to TRBJ2-7. The CDR3 is 12 residues long. The germline V gene has CDR1 DFQATT and CDR2 SNEGSKA (reference sequence). As DNA, the CDR3 is TGCAGTGCTCACGTAGCGGGGGGCGAGCAGTACTTC. Its translation is CSAHVAGGEQYF.

The chain recombines TRBV28 with TRBJ2-2; 9 bases line up with TRBD2. Trimming took 7 bases from V and 2 from J; bases not matched to a gene: 2. The CDR3 has 14 residues. The germline V gene encodes CDR1 MDHEN and CDR2 SYDVKM. Here the CDR3 DNA reads TGTGCCAGCACGACTAGCGGAAACACCGGGGAGCTGTTTTTT. Protein product: CASTTSGNTGELFF.